The 16 T cell receptor beta chains presented below share a single source sample, sequenced in a study of beta chain features in type 1 diabetes. Expressed TCRB transcripts were sequenced after all isolated RNA was converted to cDNA. TCRdb's table, derived via immunoSEQ multiplex PCR, lists solely in-frame clones and lacks some. The sample has about 360,000 clones; 10% to 15% are singletons. The specimen sequenced was naive CD4+ T cells from blood. These receptor sequences come from a man in his late teens or twenties in good health.

This clone has more than one count but fewer than ten. The chain couples TRBV28 to TRBJ2-3, with TRBD1 matching over 12 bases. CDR1 is MDHEN, CDR2 SYDVKM, per germline. This CDR3 is 16 amino acids long. The V segment lost 5 bases and the J segment 7 bases; nucleotides outside the gene matches: 10. CDR3 residues: CASSPTGTGGHNTQYF. The DNA for the CDR3 is TGTGCCAGCAGTCCCACTGGGACAGGGGGCCACAATACGCAGTATTTT.

There are a few counts of this clone. This chain uses TRBV5-1 with TRBJ1-1; TRBD1 matches at 8 bases. J gave up 8 bases and V 3 bases, and 9 bases lay outside the gene matches. The germline CDR1 and CDR2 sequences are SGHRS and YFSETQ. The CDR3 is 14 amino acids. The CDR3 nucleotides read TGCGCCAGCAGCTCGTTCTTCCGGGACAGGGAAGCTTTCTTT. It translates to CASSSFFRDREAFF.

The rearrangement joins TRBV4-3 to TRBJ1-5; a possible D gene is TRBD1 (6 bases). The germline V gene has CDR1 LGHNA and CDR2 YSLEER. V lost 4 bases and J 4 bases, leaving 14 bases between the germline ends. CDR3 size: 15 residues. The CDR3 sequence is CASSLHGTPNQPQHF. The CDR3 nucleotides are TGCGCCAGCAGCCTGCACGGGACACCAAATCAGCCCCAGCATTTT.

V gene TRBV5-1 combines with J gene TRBJ2-7, with D possibly being TRBD2 (7 bases). This CDR3 is 13 amino acids long. V was trimmed by 4 bases and J by 8 bases, leaving 16 bases between them. Germline loops: CDR1 SGHRS, CDR2 YFSETQ. The CDR3 protein is CASSPGGREKQYF. The CDR3 DNA sequence: TGCGCCAGCAGCCCGGGGGGCAGGGAGAAGCAGTACTTC.

This clone was picked up a small number of times. The chain couples TRBV10-2 to TRBJ1-1, with D perhaps TRBD1 (6 bases). The CDR3 extends over 13 amino acids. Trimming left V 5 bases short and J 3 bases short, with 10 bases between. The V gene's germline CDR1 is WSHSY and CDR2 SAAADI. DNA of the CDR3: TGCGCCAGCAGTTCACAGGGACACACTGAAGCTTTCTTT. Protein sequence: CASSSQGHTEAFF.

This clone was counted between two and nine times. This chain uses TRBV5-1 with TRBJ1-1; 8 bases map to TRBD1. Per germline, CDR1 SGHRS and CDR2 YFSETQ. This CDR3 has 17 residues. Unmatched junction bases numbered 13, after V lost 0 bases and J lost 6 bases. Written as DNA, the CDR3 is TGCGCCAGCAGCTTGGGAACCGTCAGGGGGCAAGGGGCTGAAGCTTTCTTT. Encoded protein: CASSLGTVRGQGAEAFF.

The chain couples TRBV5-6 to TRBJ1-2; no firm D call. Trimming cost V 7 bases and J 4 bases, with 14 bases left between them. The length of the CDR3 is 13 residues. The germline V gene encodes CDR1 SGHDT and CDR2 YYEEEE. The CDR3 DNA is TGTGCCAGCGGACCCGGGCGGGTCTATGGCTACACCTTC. Translating gives CASGPGRVYGYTF.

This clone has only a few counts. The rearrangement joins TRBV7-2 to TRBJ2-3; D unresolved. The CDR3 spans 12 residues. V lost 2 bases, J lost 2 bases, and 2 bases lay in between. Germline lookup yields CDR1 SGHTA and CDR2 FQGNSA. This chain's CDR3 is CASSLLTDTQYF. CDR3 bases: TGTGCCAGCAGCTTACTCACAGATACGCAGTATTTT. Variable domain in full (rest from reference TRBV7-2 and TRBJ2-3): GAGVSQSPSNKVTEKGKDVELRCDPISGHTALYWYRQSLGQGLEFLIYFQGNSAPDKSGLPSDRFSAERTGGSVSTLTIQRTQQEDSAVYLCASSLLTDTQYFGPGTRLTVL.

This clone showed up just a few times. The CDR3 is CASSSGDRQNTEAFF. Written as DNA, the CDR3 is TGTGCCAGCAGTTCCGGGGACAGGCAGAACACTGAAGCTTTCTTT. The chain combines TRBV6-5 with TRBJ1-1; 8 positions agree with TRBD1. CDR3 length equals 15 residues. The V and J ends lost 4 bases and 1 base, in that order; junction bases with no gene match: 5. Germline CDR1 is MNHEY and CDR2 is SVGAGI.

The gene calls are TRBV7-6 and TRBJ1-3; D is perhaps TRBD1 (5 bases). Germline assignment: CDR1 SGHVS and CDR2 FNYEAQ. The CDR3 is made up of 16 amino acids. Trimming stripped 0 bases from V and 3 bases from J, with 12 bases between. The CDR3 region has the DNA TGTGCCAGCAGCTTAGCCCGACAGCAACTTGGAAACACCATATATTTT. It yields the protein CASSLARQQLGNTIYF. Supplemented by reference TRBV7-6 and TRBJ1-3, the full variable domain reads GAGVSQSPRYKVTKRGQDVALRCDPISGHVSLYWYRQALGQGPEFLTYFNYEAQQDKSGLPNDRFSAERPEGSISTLTIQRTEQRDSAMYRCASSLARQQLGNTIYFGEGSWLTVV.

The chain employs TRBV9 and TRBJ1-6; D possibly corresponds to TRBD1 (6 bases). This CDR3 comprises 17 residues. CDR1 is SGDLS and CDR2 is YYNGEE in the germline V gene. V was clipped by 3 bases and J by 8 bases, with 21 bases between them. The CDR3 coding sequence is TGTGCCAGCAGCGAGGAGGGGGGGTGGTACGGGGATTCACCCCTCCACTTT. Translated, it gives CASSEEGGWYGDSPLHF.

Only a few counts were recorded for this clone. The V gene is TRBV6-5, the J gene TRBJ2-5, with 7 positions matching TRBD1. Trimming took 0 bases from V and 1 from J; bases not matched to a gene: 2. There are 15 residues in the CDR3. Germline V lookup: CDR1 MNHEY, CDR2 SVGAGI. For the CDR3, the DNA is TGTGCCAGCAGTTACTCTTGGGACAGCCAAGAGACCCAGTACTTC. Its translation is CASSYSWDSQETQYF.

J is TRBJ1-3 and V is TRBV5-6; D unclear. The CDR3 is 15 residues long. V lost 0 bases and J 0 bases, leaving 7 bases between the germline ends. The germline gives CDR1 SGHDT, CDR2 YYEEEE. In DNA, the CDR3 is TGTGCCAGCAGCTTGGCAGGTATCTCTGGAAACACCATATATTTT. This gives the protein CASSLAGISGNTIYF. The full variable domain, its missing parts supplied by reference TRBV5-6 and TRBJ1-3, is DAGVTQSPTHLIKTRGQQVTLRCSPKSGHDTVSWYQQALGQGPQFIFQYYEEEERQRGNFPDRFSGHQFPNYSSELNVNALLLGDSALYLCASSLAGISGNTIYFGEGSWLTVV.

The chain is built from TRBV5-1 and TRBJ2-7; 11 bases line up with TRBD2. The ends lost 4 bases at V and 0 bases at J; junction bases unmatched: 9. CDR3 length: 17 amino acids. Germline CDR1 and CDR2: SGHRS and YFSETQ. The CDR3 nucleotides read TGCGCCAGCAGCGGACGGACTAGCGGGCCTAACTCCTACGAGCAGTACTTC. Residues: CASSGRTSGPNSYEQYF.

Turning to this clone: Other DNA sequences from this sample encode an identical CDR3 as well. The genes are TRBV30 and TRBJ2-1, with a weak D call TRBD2 (5 bases). The CDR3 is 11 residues long. CDR1 is GTSNPN and CDR2 is SVGIG in the germline V gene (reference sequence). Trimming took off 2 bases at V and 7 bases at J, with 6 bases between the two ends. The CDR3 nucleotides are TGTGCCTGGAGTACGGGGAATGAGCAGTTCTTC. Translation gives CAWSTGNEQFF.

This clone showed up just a few times. V gene TRBV7-6 combines with J gene TRBJ1-1, with 8 bases aligning to TRBD1. The junction had 4 bases not matched to a gene; V was cut back by 5 bases and J by 8 bases. CDR1 is SGHVS and CDR2 is FNYEAQ in the germline V gene. This CDR3 region has 12 residues. The CDR3 DNA reads as TGTGCCAGCAGCCGGGACAGGCGAGAAGCTTTCTTT. Its translation is CASSRDRREAFF.